A single sample gave rise to the 21 T cell receptor beta chains below, sequenced in a study of T cell repertoires in cytomegalovirus infection. These receptors have no known antigen. TCRdb re-analysed the reads in MiXCR, keeping a single row per CDR3 protein. The sample shows hundreds of thousands of distinct CDR3 sequences, around 31% of them seen only once. The material was cultured PBMCs, obtained from culture after CMV antigen stimulation. Receptor source: a human donor in good health (CMV status not recorded). Some clones in this sample may be carry-over from other donors' samples.

The table lists this clonotype with a few counts. The chain couples TRBV7-8 to TRBJ2-7; D call uncertain. Between the trimmed V and J ends, which lost 4 bases and 0 bases, there was a span of 16 bases. The length of the CDR3 is 16 residues. From germline, CDR1 is SGHVS and CDR2 FQNEAQ. In DNA, the CDR3 is TGTGCCAGCAGCTCAGGAAGACTGGGAATCTCCTACGAGCAGTACTTC. Translating it yields CASSSGRLGISYEQYF.

CDR3 bases: TGCGCCAGCAGCCACCTAGCGGACACCGGGGAGCTGTTTTTT. Its protein product is CASSHLADTGELFF. V and J are TRBV4-1 and TRBJ2-2, with 7 bases fitting TRBD2. Germline trimming cut 3 bases from V and 3 bases from J; bases unmatched to any gene: 1. The CDR3 extends over 14 amino acids. Germline V gives CDR1 MGHRA, CDR2 YSYEKL.

The chain joins TRBV7-9 to TRBJ1-1, with D perhaps matching TRBD1 (6 bases). Per germline, CDR1 SEHNR and CDR2 FQNEAQ (reference sequence). With 5 bases removed from V and 4 bases from J, the gap between germline ends came to 17 bases. The CDR3 runs to 15 residues. Written as DNA, the CDR3 is TGTGCCAGCAGCCCCCTCCGAGGGGGGGCCACTGAAGCTTTCTTT. This translates into CASSPLRGGATEAFF.

The J gene is TRBJ1-2, the V gene TRBV12-3 or TRBV12-4, with D unresolved. V was clipped by 3 bases and J by 5 bases, with 13 bases between them. This CDR3 is 14 amino acids long. The CDR3 loop is CASSFEAAGYGYTF. CDR3 DNA: TGTGCCAGCAGTTTTGAAGCAGCCGGATATGGCTACACCTTC.

The genes are TRBV7-9 and TRBJ1-1; D is possibly TRBD1 (6 bases). Trimming stripped 5 bases from V and 5 bases from J, with 18 bases between. This CDR3 spans 15 amino acids. The germline V gene encodes CDR1 SEHNR and CDR2 FQNEAQ (reference sequence). The CDR3 spells CASSPPERGVTEAFF. CDR3 in DNA: TGTGCCAGCAGCCCACCCGAGAGGGGGGTAACTGAAGCTTTCTTT.

This clonotype was found a few times. The J gene is TRBJ2-5, the V gene TRBV7-2, with 15 positions matching TRBD2. CDR3 length equals 16 residues. V shed 5 bases and J 5 bases; nucleotides not matched to a gene: 6. Germline CDR1 and CDR2: SGHTA and FQGNSA. CDR3 in DNA: TGTGCCAGCAGCGCGGGGACTAGCGGGAGGAGGGAGACCCAGTACTTC. It translates to CASSAGTSGRRETQYF.

This clonotype was observed many times. This sequence joins TRBV7-8 and TRBJ2-7, with 9 bases lining up with TRBD1. Germline loops: CDR1 SGHVS, CDR2 FQNEAQ. CDR3 size: 15 residues. J gave up 3 bases and V 8 bases, and 11 bases lay outside the gene matches. In nucleotides, the CDR3 is TGTGCCAGCGGCCGTCCGGGACAGGGATACTACGAGCAGTACTTC. It specifies CASGRPGQGYYEQYF.

This clonotype appeared many times. This chain uses TRBV12-3 or TRBV12-4 with TRBJ2-1, with D possibly TRBD2 on 7 matching bases. This CDR3 has 16 residues. Trimming removed 7 bases at V and 0 bases at J, with 16 bases between. Here the CDR3 DNA reads TGTGCCAGCACCAGGGGCGGGGGAGGCTCCTACAATGAGCAGTTCTTC. Its translation: CASTRGGGGSYNEQFF.

This clonotype showed up just once. The CDR3, as DNA: TGTGCCAGCAGTTACGCCCATCATAGAGGGGTGAACACTGAAGCTTTCTTT. As protein: CASSYAHHRGVNTEAFF. The gene calls are TRBV6-1 and TRBJ1-1, with D possibly being TRBD1 (5 bases). The germline CDR1 and CDR2 sequences are MNHNS and SASEGT. V was pared by 5 bases and J by 0 bases, with 19 bases between. The CDR3 covers 17 residues.

The chain employs TRBV20-1 and TRBJ2-7, with D unclear. CDR3 length: 14 amino acids. The V and J ends lost 3 bases and 3 bases respectively, with 15 bases between them. Germline V gene data show CDR1 as DFQATT and CDR2 as SNEGSKA (reference sequence). DNA for the CDR3: TGCAGTGCTAGGGTCCCGAGATTGCGCTACGAGCAGTACTTC. The encoded protein is CSARVPRLRYEQYF.

The chain is built from TRBV7-2 and TRBJ1-6; D is ambiguous. CDR1 is SGHTA, CDR2 FQGNSA, per germline. Deletions cut 5 bases from V and 8 bases from J, with 7 bases between. The CDR3 length is 12 residues. The CDR3, as DNA: TGTGCCAGCAGCCCTGCTGATTCACCCCTCCACTTT. Translating gives CASSPADSPLHF.

This clonotype is a singleton in its sample. The chain carries TRBV2 and TRBJ2-7, with D maybe TRBD2 (7 bases). V lost 2 bases, J lost 8 bases, and 13 bases lay in between. Germline values: CDR1 SNHLY, CDR2 FYNNEI. The CDR3 spans 13 residues. CDR3 DNA: TGTGCCAGCAGTGAAAACGGGGGGCTAAAGCAGTACTTC. Its protein is CASSENGGLKQYF.

In its sample, this clonotype was seen a few times. This chain links TRBV7-2 with TRBJ2-3, with a weak D call TRBD2 (6 bases). Trimming removed 2 bases from V and 4 bases from J, with 13 bases in between. The CDR3 totals 15 residues. Looked up from germline, CDR1 is SGHTA and CDR2 is FQGNSA. CDR3 in amino acids: CASSLRGRWADTQYF. The CDR3 DNA reads TGTGCCAGCAGCTTAAGAGGGAGGTGGGCAGATACGCAGTATTTT.

This clonotype was seen repeatedly, ten times or more. CDR3 bases: TGTGCCAGCAGCTTAGGATCCAAATCAGGCATTCAGTACTTC. Its protein product is CASSLGSKSGIQYF. The rearrangement uses TRBV7-2 and TRBJ2-4, with D uncertain. Germline CDR1 is SGHTA and CDR2 is FQGNSA. Trimming took off 1 base at V and 9 bases at J, with 13 bases between the two ends. The CDR3 has 14 residues.

The chain has TRBV2 and TRBJ2-1, with 14 bases that match TRBD2. Per the germline V gene, CDR1 is SNHLY and CDR2 is FYNNEI. The CDR3 spans 17 residues. Unmatched junction bases numbered 4, after V lost 6 bases and J lost 0 bases. CDR3 amino acids: CASSRLAGGSSYNEQFF. The CDR3 DNA reads TGTGCCAGCAGCAGACTAGCGGGGGGGAGCTCCTACAATGAGCAGTTCTTC.

For the CDR3, the DNA is TGCAGCGTGGGGGCCCAAACAGCCCCCTGGGAGCAGTACTTC. Its translation: CSVGAQTAPWEQYF. The rearrangement joins TRBV29-1 to TRBJ2-7; tentative D call: TRBD1 (6 bases). Per germline, CDR1 SQVTM and CDR2 ANQGSEA. This CDR3 is built from 14 residues. The V gene lost 6 bases and the J gene lost 7 bases, with 22 bases spanning the gap.

In this sample, this clonotype turned up a few times. The chain combines TRBV7-3 with TRBJ2-3; the match to TRBD2 covers 10 bases. Germline-derived CDR1 and CDR2 are SGHTA and FQGTGA. The CDR3 spans 14 residues. J was trimmed by 4 bases and V by 6 bases; bases with no gene match: 4. The CDR3 region is CASSPSGSADTQYF. The CDR3 bases are TGTGCCAGCAGTCCTAGCGGGAGTGCAGATACGCAGTATTTT. Full variable domain (missing parts from reference TRBV7-3 and TRBJ2-3): GAGVSQTPSNKVTEKGKYVELRCDPISGHTALYWYRQSLGQGPEFLIYFQGTGAADDSGLPNDRFFAVRPEGSVSTLKIQRTERGDSAVYLCASSPSGSADTQYFGPGTRLTVL.

The V call is TRBV7-2, the J call TRBJ2-1; the match to TRBD1 covers 7 bases. This CDR3 has 14 residues. CDR1 and CDR2 (germline): SGHTA, FQGNSA. V lost 6 bases to trimming and J lost 0 bases; unmatched junction nucleotides: 2. The DNA for the CDR3 is TGTGCCAGCAGTGGGGACAGCTCCTACAATGAGCAGTTCTTC. Amino acid sequence: CASSGDSSYNEQFF.

This clonotype was seen only a few times. This rearrangement joins TRBV5-4 to TRBJ1-4; 7 bases map to TRBD1. J was trimmed by 8 bases and V by 3 bases; bases with no gene match: 7. CDR1 and CDR2 from the germline V gene are SGHNT and YYREEE (reference sequence). This CDR3 is built from 14 residues. As DNA, the CDR3 is TGTGCCAGCAGCTCCACAGGGGTGGAAGAAAAACTGTTTTTT. Its translation is CASSSTGVEEKLFF.

This clonotype has more than one count but fewer than ten. The chain is built from TRBV12-3 or TRBV12-4 and TRBJ2-1; D gene unclear. The V gene lost 6 bases and the J gene lost 5 bases, with 14 bases spanning the gap. The CDR3 totals 14 residues. CDR3 sequence (DNA): TGTGCCAGCAGCTTTAGCATTGGCCACAATGAGCAGTTCTTC. It specifies CASSFSIGHNEQFF.

There are many counts of this clonotype. The genes are TRBV7-2 and TRBJ2-5; TRBD1 matches 7 bases. The CDR3 length is 15 residues. The V and J ends lost 4 bases and 0 bases, in that order; junction bases with no gene match: 5. The germline gives CDR1 SGHTA, CDR2 FQGNSA. CDR3 sequence reads: CASSSYTGDQETQYF. The CDR3 DNA is TGTGCCAGCAGCTCATATACAGGGGACCAAGAGACCCAGTACTTC.